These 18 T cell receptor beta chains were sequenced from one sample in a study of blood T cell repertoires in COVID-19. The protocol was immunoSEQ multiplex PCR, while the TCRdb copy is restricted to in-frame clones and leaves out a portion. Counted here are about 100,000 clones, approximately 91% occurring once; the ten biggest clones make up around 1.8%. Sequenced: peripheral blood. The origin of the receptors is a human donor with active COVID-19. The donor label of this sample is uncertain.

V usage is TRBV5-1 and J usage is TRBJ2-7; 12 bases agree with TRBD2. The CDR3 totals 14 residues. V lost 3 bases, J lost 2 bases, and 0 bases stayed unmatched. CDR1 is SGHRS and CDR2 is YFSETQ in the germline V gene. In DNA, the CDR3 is TGCGCCAGCAGCTCTAGCGGGGGGGCCTACGAGCAGTACTTC. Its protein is CASSSSGGAYEQYF.

CDR3 region: CASSSSGANVLTF. In nucleotides, the CDR3 is TGTGCCAGCAGTAGCTCTGGGGCCAACGTCCTGACTTTC. The gene calls are TRBV3-1 (or the pseudogene TRBV3-2) and TRBJ2-6; no clear D gene. Per the germline V gene, CDR1 is LGHDT and CDR2 is YNNKEL (reference sequence). CDR3 length: 13 amino acids. Trimming removed 6 bases at V and 0 bases at J, with 3 bases between.

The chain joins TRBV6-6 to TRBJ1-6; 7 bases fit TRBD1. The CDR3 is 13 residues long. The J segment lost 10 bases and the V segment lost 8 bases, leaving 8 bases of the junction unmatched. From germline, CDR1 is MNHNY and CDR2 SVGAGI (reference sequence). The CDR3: CASVGQVNSPLHF. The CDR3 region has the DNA TGTGCCAGCGTAGGACAGGTGAACTCACCCCTCCACTTT.

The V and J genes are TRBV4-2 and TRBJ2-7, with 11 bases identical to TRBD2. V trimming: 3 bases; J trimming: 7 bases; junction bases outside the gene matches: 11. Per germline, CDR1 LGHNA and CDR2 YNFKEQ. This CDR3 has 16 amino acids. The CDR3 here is CASSHSTSGDPWEQYF. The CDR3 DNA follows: TGTGCCAGCAGCCATTCGACTAGCGGGGATCCCTGGGAGCAGTACTTC.

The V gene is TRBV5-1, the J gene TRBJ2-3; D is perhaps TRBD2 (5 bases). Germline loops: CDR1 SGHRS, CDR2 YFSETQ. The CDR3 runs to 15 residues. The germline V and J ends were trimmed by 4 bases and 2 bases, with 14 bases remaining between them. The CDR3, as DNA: TGCGCCAGCAGCGAGGACTCCGAAGCCACAGATACGCAGTATTTT. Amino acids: CASSEDSEATDTQYF.

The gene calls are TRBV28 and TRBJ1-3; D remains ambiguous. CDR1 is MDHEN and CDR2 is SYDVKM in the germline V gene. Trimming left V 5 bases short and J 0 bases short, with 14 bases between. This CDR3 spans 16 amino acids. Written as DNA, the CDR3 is TGTGCCAGCAGTCCTCCGAGCGGAAGCTCTGGAAACACCATATATTTT. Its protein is CASSPPSGSSGNTIYF.

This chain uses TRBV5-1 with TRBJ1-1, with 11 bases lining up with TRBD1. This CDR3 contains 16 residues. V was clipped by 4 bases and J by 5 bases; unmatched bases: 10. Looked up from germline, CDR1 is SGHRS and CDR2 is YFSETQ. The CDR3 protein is CASSPRTGGDETEAFF. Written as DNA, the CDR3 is TGCGCCAGCAGCCCACGGACAGGGGGCGATGAGACTGAAGCTTTCTTT.

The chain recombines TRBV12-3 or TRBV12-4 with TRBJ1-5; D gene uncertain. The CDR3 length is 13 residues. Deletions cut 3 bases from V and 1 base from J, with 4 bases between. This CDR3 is CASSFSSNQPQHF. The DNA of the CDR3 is TGTGCCAGCAGTTTTTCGAGCAATCAGCCCCAGCATTTT.

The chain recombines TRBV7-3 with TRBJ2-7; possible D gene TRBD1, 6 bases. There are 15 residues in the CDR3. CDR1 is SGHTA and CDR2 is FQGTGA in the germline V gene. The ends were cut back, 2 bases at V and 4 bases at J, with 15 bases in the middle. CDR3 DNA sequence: TGTGCCAGCAGCTTATTTCCGGGTAGGGGGTACGAGCAGTACTTC. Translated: CASSLFPGRGYEQYF. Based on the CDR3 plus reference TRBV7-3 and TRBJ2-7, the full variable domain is GAGVSQTPSNKVTEKGKYVELRCDPISGHTALYWYRQSLGQGPEFLIYFQGTGAADDSGLPNDRFFAVRPEGSVSTLKIQRTERGDSAVYLCASSLFPGRGYEQYFGPGTRLTVT.

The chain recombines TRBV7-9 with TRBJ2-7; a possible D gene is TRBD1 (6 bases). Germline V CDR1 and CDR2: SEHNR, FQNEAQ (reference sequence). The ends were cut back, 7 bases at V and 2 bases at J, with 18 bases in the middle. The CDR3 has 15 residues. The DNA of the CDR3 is TGTGCCAGCACCCTCACAGGGCTGGGAGCCTACGAGCAGTACTTC. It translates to CASTLTGLGAYEQYF.

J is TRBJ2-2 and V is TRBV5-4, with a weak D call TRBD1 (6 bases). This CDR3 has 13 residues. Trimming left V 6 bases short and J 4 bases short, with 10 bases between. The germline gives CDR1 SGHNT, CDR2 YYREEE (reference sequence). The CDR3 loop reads CASTYRATGELFF. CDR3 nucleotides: TGTGCCAGCACCTACAGGGCCACCGGGGAGCTGTTTTTT. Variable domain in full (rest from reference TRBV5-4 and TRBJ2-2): ETGVTQSPTHLIKTRGQQVTLRCSSQSGHNTVSWYQQALGQGPQFIFQYYREEENGRGNFPPRFSGLQFPNYSSELNVNALELDDSALYLCASTYRATGELFFGEGSRLTVL.

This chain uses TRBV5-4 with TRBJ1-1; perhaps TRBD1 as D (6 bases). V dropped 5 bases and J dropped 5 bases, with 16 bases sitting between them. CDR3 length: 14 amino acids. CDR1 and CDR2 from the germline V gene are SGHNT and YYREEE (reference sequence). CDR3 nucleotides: TGTGCCAGCAGACCAGGGGATGAGGGAACTGAAGCTTTCTTT. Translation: CASRPGDEGTEAFF.

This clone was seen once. The CDR3 DNA follows: TGTGCCAGCTGCTGGGGTTGGCGGGGGGGGCTCTCCGGGGAGCTGTTTTTT. Translated, it gives CASCWGWRGGLSGELFF. The chain has TRBV11-2 and TRBJ2-2, with 9 bases fitting TRBD2. The CDR3 sequence is 17 residues long. V lost 8 bases, J lost 6 bases, and 16 bases stayed unmatched. Germline CDR1 SGHAT, CDR2 FQNNGV.

The CDR3 loop is CASSYWEDRHGYTF. CDR3 DNA: TGTGCCAGCAGTTACTGGGAGGACAGGCATGGCTACACCTTC. This rearrangement joins TRBV6-6 to TRBJ1-2, with TRBD1 matching over 7 bases. V lost 1 base to trimming and J lost 6 bases; unmatched junction nucleotides: 5. The CDR3 is 14 amino acids. The germline V gene has CDR1 MNHNY and CDR2 SVGAGI (reference sequence).

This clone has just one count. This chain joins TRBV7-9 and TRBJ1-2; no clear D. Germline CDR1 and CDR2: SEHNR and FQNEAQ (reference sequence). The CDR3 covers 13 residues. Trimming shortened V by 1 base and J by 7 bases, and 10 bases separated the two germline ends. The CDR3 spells CASSLGSSGGYTF. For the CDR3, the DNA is TGTGCCAGCAGCTTAGGTTCGTCGGGTGGCTACACCTTC.

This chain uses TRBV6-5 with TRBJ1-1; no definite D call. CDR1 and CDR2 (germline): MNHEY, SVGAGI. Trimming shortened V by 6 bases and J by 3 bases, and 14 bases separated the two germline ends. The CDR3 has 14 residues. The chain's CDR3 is CASSKDRGDTEAFF. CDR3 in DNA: TGTGCCAGCAGCAAGGATCGGGGTGACACTGAAGCTTTCTTT.

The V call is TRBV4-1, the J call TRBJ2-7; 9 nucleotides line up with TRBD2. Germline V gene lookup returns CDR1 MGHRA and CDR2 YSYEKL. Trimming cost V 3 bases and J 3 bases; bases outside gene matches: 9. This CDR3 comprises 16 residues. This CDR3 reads CASSQGPPLAGYEQYF. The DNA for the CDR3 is TGCGCCAGCAGCCAGGGACCCCCACTAGCGGGCTACGAGCAGTACTTC.

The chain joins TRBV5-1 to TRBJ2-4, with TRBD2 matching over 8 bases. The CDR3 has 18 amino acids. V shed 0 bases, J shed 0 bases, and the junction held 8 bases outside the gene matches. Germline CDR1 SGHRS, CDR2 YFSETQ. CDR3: CASSLVGGGILAKNIQYF. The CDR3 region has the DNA TGCGCCAGCAGCTTGGTGGGCGGGGGGATATTAGCCAAAAACATTCAGTACTTC.